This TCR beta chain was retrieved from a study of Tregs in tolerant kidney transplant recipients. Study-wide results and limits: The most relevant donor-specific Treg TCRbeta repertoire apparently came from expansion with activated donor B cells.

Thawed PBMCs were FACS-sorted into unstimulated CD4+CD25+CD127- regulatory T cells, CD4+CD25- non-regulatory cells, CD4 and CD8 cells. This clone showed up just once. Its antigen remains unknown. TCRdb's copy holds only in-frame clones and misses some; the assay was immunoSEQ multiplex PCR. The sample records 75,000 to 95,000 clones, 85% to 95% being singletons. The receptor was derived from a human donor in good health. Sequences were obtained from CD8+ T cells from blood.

The CDR3 sequence is CASSFGYDTQYF. Here the CDR3 DNA reads TGTGCCAGCAGTTTCGGGTACGATACGCAGTATTTT. The V and J genes are TRBV9 and TRBJ2-3; no reliable D call. The CDR3 is 12 amino acids. V dropped 5 bases and J dropped 6 bases, with 10 bases sitting between them. Germline V gives CDR1 SGDLS, CDR2 YYNGEE.